The clone carrying this T cell receptor (beta chain) was recorded at least ten times. Trimming left V 6 bases short and J 2 bases short, with 14 bases between. The germline CDR1 and CDR2 sequences are MNHEY and SMNVEV (reference sequence). The length of the CDR3 is 14 residues. The data were obtained in a study of T cells in Graves' hyperthyroidism and ophthalmopathy. The CDR3 regions of TCR beta were amplified from RNA transcripts. The primer set for the first-round RT-PCR of the TCR CDR3 was HTBI. TCRdb ran MiXCR on the multiplex PCR reads and lists one entry per CDR3 protein. The table records around 520,000 distinct CDR3 sequences, roughly an eighth of them present only once.

The chain recombines TRBV27 with TRBJ2-7; D remains unclear. The TCR originated in a young woman with Graves' hyperthyroidism. Sequencing was done on a sample of blood. The CDR3 DNA is TGTGCCAGCAGCCCCCAGAGAAACCCCTACGAGCAGTACTTC. Its translation: CASSPQRNPYEQYF.